The entry below describes one T cell receptor beta chain. Which antigen it targets is not known. Base quality data are lacking; no much larger clone is found one base away. The immunoSEQ Assay, a bias-controlled multiplex PCR, was used to amplify TCRbeta CDR3 regions from genomic DNA. The authors' pipeline ran thus. The number of nucleated cells in each sample was estimated from the amplification of reference gene primers within the assay. Sequence reads were collapsed and filtered to measure the absolute abundance of every unique TCRbeta CDR3 rearrangement. For each sample, productive Simpson clonality was calculated as the square root of Simpson's diversity index across productive rearrangements. TCRdb stores this immuneACCESS table with in-frame sequences only. Part of the clones is absent; in the studies checked, under half of the shortfall reflects unresolved V genes, and no reason is known for the rest. For V, J and clone size, that table is used; D and trimming come from the DNA. The sample includes more than 200,000 clones, with around 84% observed a single time. The ten largest clones represent about 10% of the sample.

The record originates from a study of blood T cell repertoires in COVID-19 (dated by TCRdb to the early 2020s). In the study overall: Collaborator samples came from the United States, Italy and Spain and covered acute and convalescent phases of COVID-19. The prospective study material was composed of cDNA or gDNA derived from T cells, B-cell-depleted T cells, or PBMCs. Subjects who had been exposed to COVID-19, were actively infected with it, or had recovered from it provided the deeply sampled blood TCRbeta repertoires that made up the dataset. The repertoires were made available in a free public database intended to serve as a resource for research on the immune response to SARS-CoV-2. Samples were obtained from the ongoing ImmuneRACE study (first 160 participants) and from roughly 1,300 subjects provided by 6 global collaborators. The sample metadata nearly always contained a de-identified subject ID, COVID-19 status, age in years and sex. Where available, HLA class I and class II types were obtained from metadata supplied by the sample provider rather than from assay-based typing.

Overall study results and their limits: Clinical and demographic metadata were provided uncurated, with the amount varying by source and participant.

One collaborating source in Seattle enrolled patients while the patients were actively infected and followed the patients over time throughout the course of disease. The collaborating institutions used their own protocols to collect whole blood in K2EDTA tubes. Collaborator samples were shipped for TCRbeta analysis as frozen whole blood, isolated PBMCs, or DNA extracted from either sample type. CDR1 and CDR2, looked up from the germline V gene, are KGHSH and LQKENI. V and J are truncated by 4 bases and 4 bases respectively, leaving an intervening sequence of 13 bases. From cysteine to phenylalanine, the CDR3 is 14 amino acids long. Only the CDR3 DNA is retained, 42 bases long and in frame from the first base.

This receptor was identified in a woman aged 80 or over with COVID-19, enrolled during active disease. This receptor chain uses TRBV18 and TRBJ1-2, with TRBD1 as a weak D call on 6 bases. Material: peripheral blood. For the CDR3, the sequence is CASSQNQGFYGYTF. The nucleotide sequence reads TGTGCCAGCTCACAAAACCAGGGGTTCTATGGCTACACCTTC.